This passage covers 21 T cell receptor beta chains from one sample sequenced in a study of cytotoxic CD8 clonotypes in ibrutinib-treated CLL. Method: immunoSEQ multiplex PCR; TCRdb's copy keeps in-frame clones and lacks some. Of about 140,000 clones listed, roughly 76% are singletons. The input for sequencing was PBMCs, taken after 24 months of ibrutinib treatment. The receptors stem from a human donor with chronic lymphocytic leukemia.

V is TRBV14 and J is TRBJ2-7, with D unresolved. Trimming removed 1 base from V and 1 base from J, with 14 bases in between. CDR3 size: 16 residues. Germline CDR1 and CDR2: SGHDN and FVKESK. The CDR3 nucleotides read TGTGCCAGCAGCCAAGTTTTTGGGCAGGCTTCCTACGAGCAGTACTTC. Its protein product is CASSQVFGQASYEQYF.

This sequence joins TRBV6-5 and TRBJ2-7, with 10 bases identical to TRBD1. V lost 2 bases to trimming and J lost 6 bases; unmatched junction nucleotides: 4. Germline V gives CDR1 MNHEY, CDR2 SVGAGI. This CDR3 comprises 14 residues. The DNA of the CDR3 is TGTGCCAGCAGTTACCGGACAGGGGGAGGCGAGCAGTACTTC. Its protein is CASSYRTGGGEQYF.

The gene calls are TRBV2 and TRBJ1-2, with no clear D. Germline V gives CDR1 SNHLY, CDR2 FYNNEI. The V end was cut by 6 bases, the J end by 4 bases, with 12 bases between. This CDR3 comprises 13 residues. For the CDR3, the DNA is TGTGCCAGCAGGCCATCAGGTACCTATGGCTACACCTTC. It is translated as CASRPSGTYGYTF.

The J gene is TRBJ1-1, the V gene TRBV7-9; D uncertain. The CDR3 covers 15 residues. Trimming removed 2 bases from V and 1 base from J, with 11 bases in between. The germline V gene encodes CDR1 SEHNR and CDR2 FQNEAQ (reference sequence). The CDR3: CASSLRPTRNTEAFF. CDR3 nucleotides: TGTGCCAGCAGCTTACGGCCAACGAGGAACACTGAAGCTTTCTTT. Full variable domain (rest looked up from reference TRBV7-9 and TRBJ1-1): DTGVSQNPRHKITKRGQNVTFRCDPISEHNRLYWYRQTLGQGPEFLTYFQNEAQLEKSRLLSDRFSAERPKGSFSTLEIQRTEQGDSAMYLCASSLRPTRNTEAFFGQGTRLTVV.

This chain uses TRBV6-5 with TRBJ2-2; D not resolved. V was pared by 7 bases and J by 0 bases, with 12 bases between. The CDR3 spans 15 residues. Per germline, CDR1 MNHEY and CDR2 SVGAGI. CDR3 nucleotide sequence: TGTGCCAGCACCCCCTACTCCACGAACACCGGGGAGCTGTTTTTT. Its protein is CASTPYSTNTGELFF.

This chain joins TRBV6-6 and TRBJ1-1; a possible D gene is TRBD1 (5 bases). CDR3 length: 13 amino acids. The V gene's germline CDR1 is MNHNY and CDR2 SVGAGI (reference sequence). The V end lost 11 bases, the J end lost 4 bases, and 17 bases lay between the germline ends. This CDR3 is CALGRGWGTEAFF. The CDR3 DNA is TGTGCCCTAGGACGGGGCTGGGGCACTGAAGCTTTCTTT.

CDR3 sequence reads: CASSRSFMETYNEQFF. The CDR3 nucleotides are TGTGCCAGTAGCCGAAGTTTCATGGAAACCTACAATGAGCAGTTCTTC. The chain recombines TRBV19 with TRBJ2-1, with D uncertain. The V end lost 6 bases, the J end lost 2 bases, and 17 bases lay between the germline ends. The CDR3 has 16 residues. Germline V gene sequence: CDR1 LNHDA, CDR2 SQIVND (reference sequence).

This clone has just a few counts. This chain connects TRBV18 to TRBJ1-2; D may be TRBD1 (5 bases). Germline values: CDR1 KGHSH, CDR2 LQKENI. The CDR3 has 16 residues. The V and J ends lost 5 bases and 5 bases respectively, with 21 bases between them. The CDR3 coding sequence is TGTGCCAGCTCATCCCTTTCCCTCAGGGACGAATATGGCTACACCTTC. Protein product: CASSSLSLRDEYGYTF.

This rearrangement joins TRBV18 to TRBJ1-5; D call uncertain. The CDR3 sequence is 14 residues long. The V and J ends lost 1 base and 1 base respectively, with 5 bases between them. Per germline, CDR1 KGHSH and CDR2 LQKENI. The CDR3: CASSPRVSNQPQHF. As DNA, the CDR3 is TGTGCCAGCTCACCACGGGTCAGCAATCAGCCCCAGCATTTT.

The gene calls are TRBV4-3 and TRBJ2-1; the D gene is possibly TRBD2 (6 bases). Germline CDR1 and CDR2: LGHNA and YSLEER. The CDR3 totals 14 residues. Trimming took off 0 bases at V and 6 bases at J, with 9 bases between the two ends. The CDR3 region has the DNA TGCGCCAGCAGCCAAGAGACGGGGGTCAATGAGCAGTTCTTC. It specifies CASSQETGVNEQFF.

The chain combines TRBV5-6 with TRBJ1-5; TRBD1 is a possible D gene (5 bases). Germline V CDR1 and CDR2: SGHDT, YYEEEE. V lost 1 base to trimming and J lost 0 bases, with 8 bases between them. The CDR3 runs 15 residues. The CDR3 sequence: CASSLRQTSNQPQHF. CDR3 DNA sequence: TGTGCCAGCAGCTTGCGACAGACTAGCAATCAGCCCCAGCATTTT.

The V call is TRBV6-6, the J call TRBJ1-5, with a possible D match to TRBD1 (6 bases). The CDR3 runs 16 residues. Trimming took off 6 bases at V and 0 bases at J, with 15 bases between the two ends. CDR1 is MNHNY and CDR2 is SVGAGI in the germline V gene (reference sequence). CDR3 region: CASSRPGTPSNQPQHF. CDR3 sequence (DNA): TGTGCCAGCAGCCGCCCCGGGACACCTAGCAATCAGCCCCAGCATTTT.

The chain is built from TRBV7-2 and TRBJ1-6; 9 nucleotides agree with TRBD1. Germline lookup yields CDR1 SGHTA and CDR2 FQGNSA. The CDR3 spans 15 residues. V dropped 3 bases and J dropped 10; count of bases not matched to a gene: 7. Written as DNA, the CDR3 is TGTGCCAGCAGCTTCGCACAGGGGGCACGGTCACCCCTCCACTTT. This gives the protein CASSFAQGARSPLHF.

The V gene is TRBV11-2, the J gene TRBJ1-1; D call uncertain. V dropped 3 bases and J dropped 4 bases, with 12 bases sitting between them. CDR3 length: 14 residues. CDR1 SGHAT and CDR2 FQNNGV come from the germline V gene. In nucleotides, the CDR3 is TGTGCCAGCAGCTTCTGGGGAGGGTCCACTGAAGCTTTCTTT. It yields the protein CASSFWGGSTEAFF.

The rearrangement uses TRBV19 and TRBJ2-1; the D gene is possibly TRBD1 (5 bases). V lost 7 bases, J lost 4 bases, and 14 bases lay in between. Germline V gives CDR1 LNHDA, CDR2 SQIVND (reference sequence). CDR3 length: 14 residues. Written as DNA, the CDR3 is TGTGCCAGTATGGTGGCAGGGCGATACAATGAGCAGTTCTTC. Encoded protein: CASMVAGRYNEQFF.

This chain links TRBV7-2 with TRBJ1-2; possibly TRBD1 for D (5 bases). Germline loops: CDR1 SGHTA, CDR2 FQGNSA. The length of the CDR3 is 14 residues. The germline V and J ends were trimmed by 5 bases and 2 bases, with 12 bases remaining between them. The CDR3 DNA follows: TGTGCCAGCAGCCCCTCGGGGGTCAACTATGGCTACACCTTC. It yields the protein CASSPSGVNYGYTF.

The rearrangement links TRBV6-5 to TRBJ1-2; D unresolved. V lost 6 bases to trimming and J lost 0 bases, with 8 bases between them. This CDR3 spans 13 amino acids. CDR1 is MNHEY, CDR2 SVGAGI, per germline. The CDR3 is CASSRRANYGYTF. CDR3 DNA: TGTGCCAGCAGCCGGCGAGCTAACTATGGCTACACCTTC.

The table lists this clone with a few counts. The chain carries TRBV5-1 and TRBJ2-7; D is uncertain. The V gene's germline CDR1 is SGHRS and CDR2 YFSETQ. With 3 bases removed from V and 7 bases from J, the gap between germline ends came to 20 bases. CDR3 length: 15 amino acids. The DNA of the CDR3 is TGCGCCAGCAGCTCCACCCGCGCCGGGCGCAGTGAGCAGTACTTC. It translates to CASSSTRAGRSEQYF. The full variable domain, completed using reference TRBV5-1 and TRBJ2-7, is KAGVTQTPRYLIKTRGQQVTLSCSPISGHRSVSWYQQTPGQGLQFLFEYFSETQRNKGNFPGRFSGRQFSNSRSEMNVSTLELGDSALYLCASSSTRAGRSEQYFGPGTRLTVT.

V and J are TRBV5-6 and TRBJ1-1; maybe TRBD1 (6 bases). This CDR3 is built from 15 residues. CDR1 and CDR2 from the germline V gene are SGHDT and YYEEEE. Trimming took off 1 base at V and 3 bases at J, with 13 bases between the two ends. The CDR3 nucleotides read TGTGCCAGCAGCTTGTTTGCAGGGGCGGACACTGAAGCTTTCTTT. Translating gives CASSLFAGADTEAFF.

This chain uses TRBV21-1 with TRBJ2-7; whether TRBD2, the table's D call, matches the DNA was not checked. TRBV21-1 is a recognized pseudogene. The length of the CDR3 is 14 residues. Here the CDR3 reads CASSKSSGRGEQYF. In DNA, the CDR3 is TGTGCCAGCAGCAAATCCAGCGGGAGGGGCGAGCAGTACTTC.

V usage is TRBV6-5 and J usage is TRBJ2-5, with a weak D call TRBD2 (5 bases). CDR3 length: 12 amino acids. CDR1 is MNHEY, CDR2 SVGAGI, per germline. Trimming cost V 6 bases and J 10 bases, with 15 bases left between them. The CDR3 spells CASREGPGGQYF. As DNA, the CDR3 is TGTGCCAGCAGAGAAGGACCTGGAGGCCAGTACTTC.